A selection of T cell receptor beta chains follows, all from one sample in a study of Ad26.COV2.S vaccination and SARS-CoV-2 variants. Sequencing was performed with immunoSEQ multiplex PCR; in TCRdb, only in-frame clones are kept and a portion is missing. The data contain roughly 270,000 clones, around 87% of them singletons. This specimen was peripheral blood, taken in a trial of Ad26.COV2.S vaccine versus placebo. These receptor sequences come from a person between 18 and 60 years old who received the Ad26.COV2.S COVID-19 vaccine or a placebo. The CDR3 runs from the conserved cysteine through the conserved F or W.

>16|TRBJ2-7|TRBV4-2
CASSPREAGGPYEQYF
>13|TRBJ2-5|TRBV3-1/TRBV3-2
CASSPPGRETQYF
>12|TRBJ1-2|TRBV7-2
CASSQRSGGYTF
>16|TRBJ1-6|TRBV27
CASSLFLRQGTSPLHF
>16|TRBJ2-2|TRBV18
CASSPFRDRVSGELFF
>15|TRBJ2-7|TRBV6-5
CASRRRMLGFYEQYF
>13|TRBJ2-7|TRBV5-4
CASSSGGTYEQYF
>17|TRBJ2-2|TRBV7-8
CASSLAGRNNRAGELFF
>14|TRBJ2-7|TRBV28
CASSLAPQANEQYF
>14|TRBJ2-7|TRBV30
CAWSRGTSGLWQYF
>14|TRBJ2-7|TRBV7-8
CASGHGSLSYEQYF
>12|TRBJ2-7|TRBV20-1
CSASLGEWGQYF
>14|TRBJ1-1|TRBV18
CASSLGQTNTEAFF
>14|TRBJ2-5|TRBV30
CAWSTGLTQETQYF
>15|TRBJ1-1|TRBV7-2
CASSLDLAGGTEAFF
>15|TRBJ2-7|TRBV7-8
CASSRTRRNLGEQYF
>15|TRBJ2-3|TRBV25-1
CASGPPGGATDTQYF
>14|TRBJ1-1|TRBV6-5
CASSYSRGNTEAFF
>16|TRBJ1-2|TRBV18
CASSPPSDPENYGYTF
>14|TRBJ2-1|TRBV11-2
CASSLMTSGGYQFF
>18|TRBJ1-6|TRBV10-3
CAISESAQGSSYNSPLHF
>17|TRBJ2-7|TRBV5-6
CASSLRLAATFSYEQYF
>11|TRBJ2-7|TRBV20-1
CSASDTYEQYF
>15|TRBJ1-5|TRBV6-5
CASKFEWMANQPQHF